This T cell receptor (beta chain) was profiled in a study of long-term antiretroviral therapy in people with HIV. Study results and caveats: Spans of CDR3 length were tighter for HIV repertoires than for controls.

The ends lost 4 bases at V and 6 bases at J; junction bases unmatched: 9. The CDR3 runs to 17 residues. Per the germline V gene, CDR1 is SGHRS and CDR2 is YFSETQ. Comment on this clone: Antigen unknown.

Treatment for all HIV-infected participants took place in the United States. An immunoSEQ assay, version v3.0, was performed at survey level. Libraries were prepared by immunoSEQ multiplex PCR; TCRdb keeps only in-frame clonotypes and omits some of them. The sample yields about 30,000 clones, less than 90% seen once. Sequenced material: unsorted PBMCs, taken 2 years after starting antiretroviral therapy. This chain uses TRBV5-1 with TRBJ2-2; 13 bases fit TRBD2. This TCR was recovered from a man over 45 with HIV. CDR3 in amino acids: CASSPKLAGGPAGELFF. The CDR3 DNA follows: TGCGCCAGCAGCCCAAAACTAGCGGGAGGGCCCGCCGGGGAGCTGTTTTTT.